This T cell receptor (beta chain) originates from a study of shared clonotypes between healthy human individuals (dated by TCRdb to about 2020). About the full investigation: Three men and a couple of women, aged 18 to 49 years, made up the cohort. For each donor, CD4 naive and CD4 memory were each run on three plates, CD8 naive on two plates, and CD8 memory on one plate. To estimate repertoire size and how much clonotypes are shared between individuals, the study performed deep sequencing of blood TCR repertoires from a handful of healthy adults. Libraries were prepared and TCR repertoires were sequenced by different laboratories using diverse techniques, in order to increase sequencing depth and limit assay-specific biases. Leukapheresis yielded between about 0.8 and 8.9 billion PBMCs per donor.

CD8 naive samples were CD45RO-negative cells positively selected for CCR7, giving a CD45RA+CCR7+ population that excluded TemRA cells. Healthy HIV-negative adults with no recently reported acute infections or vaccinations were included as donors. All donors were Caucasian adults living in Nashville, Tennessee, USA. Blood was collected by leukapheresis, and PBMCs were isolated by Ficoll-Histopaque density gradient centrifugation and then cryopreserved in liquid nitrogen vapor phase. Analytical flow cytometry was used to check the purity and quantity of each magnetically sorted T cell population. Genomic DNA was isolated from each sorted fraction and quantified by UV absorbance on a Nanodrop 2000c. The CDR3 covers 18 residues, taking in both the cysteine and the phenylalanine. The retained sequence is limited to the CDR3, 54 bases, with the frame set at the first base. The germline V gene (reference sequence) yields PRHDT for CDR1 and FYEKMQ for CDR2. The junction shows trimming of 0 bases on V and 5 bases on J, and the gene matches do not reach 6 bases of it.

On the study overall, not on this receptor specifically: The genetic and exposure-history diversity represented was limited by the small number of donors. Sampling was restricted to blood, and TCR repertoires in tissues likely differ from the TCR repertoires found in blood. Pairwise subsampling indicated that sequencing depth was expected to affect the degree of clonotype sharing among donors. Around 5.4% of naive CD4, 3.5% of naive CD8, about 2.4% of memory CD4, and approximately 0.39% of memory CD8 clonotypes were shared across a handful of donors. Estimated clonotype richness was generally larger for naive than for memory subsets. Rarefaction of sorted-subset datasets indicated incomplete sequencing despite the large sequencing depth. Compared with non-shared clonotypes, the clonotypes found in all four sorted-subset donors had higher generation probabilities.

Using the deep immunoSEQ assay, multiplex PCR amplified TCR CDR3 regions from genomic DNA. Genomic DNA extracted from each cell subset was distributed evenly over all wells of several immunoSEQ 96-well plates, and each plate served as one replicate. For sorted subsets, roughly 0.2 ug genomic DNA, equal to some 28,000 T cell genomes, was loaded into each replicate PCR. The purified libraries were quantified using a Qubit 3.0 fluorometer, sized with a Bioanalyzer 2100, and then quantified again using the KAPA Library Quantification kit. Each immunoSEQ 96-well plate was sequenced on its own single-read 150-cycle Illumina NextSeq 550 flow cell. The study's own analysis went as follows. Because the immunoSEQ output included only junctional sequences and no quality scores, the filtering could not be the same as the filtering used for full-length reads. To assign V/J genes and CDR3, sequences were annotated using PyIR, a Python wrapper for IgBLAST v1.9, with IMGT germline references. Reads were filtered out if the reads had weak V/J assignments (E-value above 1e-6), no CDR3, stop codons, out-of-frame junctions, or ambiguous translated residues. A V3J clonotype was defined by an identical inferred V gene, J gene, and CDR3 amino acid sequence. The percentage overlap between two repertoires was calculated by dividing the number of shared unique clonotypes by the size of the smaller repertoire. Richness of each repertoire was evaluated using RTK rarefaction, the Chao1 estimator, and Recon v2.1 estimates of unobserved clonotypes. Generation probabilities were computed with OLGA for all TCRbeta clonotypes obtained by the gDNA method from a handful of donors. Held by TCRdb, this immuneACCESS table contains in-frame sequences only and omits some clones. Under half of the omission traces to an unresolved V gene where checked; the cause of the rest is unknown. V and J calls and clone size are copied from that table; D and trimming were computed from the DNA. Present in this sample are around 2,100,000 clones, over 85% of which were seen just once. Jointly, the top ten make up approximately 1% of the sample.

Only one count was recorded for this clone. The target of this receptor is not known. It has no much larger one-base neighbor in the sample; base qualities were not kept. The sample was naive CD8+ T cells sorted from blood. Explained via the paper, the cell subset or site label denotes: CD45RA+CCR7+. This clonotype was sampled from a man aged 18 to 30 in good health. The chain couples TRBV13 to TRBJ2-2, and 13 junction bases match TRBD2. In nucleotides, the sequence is TGTGCCAGCAGCTTAGGCCCCGGACTAGCGGGAGAAACCGGGGAGCTGTTTTTT. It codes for CASSLGPGLAGETGELFF. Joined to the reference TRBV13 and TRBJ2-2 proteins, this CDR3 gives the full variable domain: AAGVIQSPRHLIKEKRETATLKCYPIPRHDTVYWYQQGPGQDPQFLISFYEKMQSDKGSIPDRFSAQQFSDYHSELNMSSLELGDSALYFCASSLGPGLAGETGELFFGEGSRLTVL.